Listed here are 17 T cell receptor beta chains from one sample, sequenced in a study of blood T cell repertoires in COVID-19. Using immunoSEQ multiplex PCR, the repertoire was profiled, and TCRdb retains in-frame clones only, with some absent. The table has 250,000 to 300,000 clones, 88% seen once. Sequencing was carried out using PBMCs or T cells enriched from blood (not recorded which). These receptors were obtained from a woman aged 60-70 years in a cohort exposed to, infected with or recovered from COVID-19 (not recorded which).

The CDR3 spells CASSTQGALEAFF. The CDR3 DNA sequence: TGTGCCAGTAGTACCCAGGGGGCCCTTGAAGCTTTCTTT. The gene calls are TRBV19 and TRBJ1-1; 8 bases are a match to TRBD1. J gave up 7 bases and V 4 bases, and 5 bases lay outside the gene matches. Germline V gene lookup returns CDR1 LNHDA and CDR2 SQIVND (reference sequence). The CDR3 is made up of 13 amino acids.

This chain links TRBV14 with TRBJ1-6; D is perhaps TRBD1 (6 bases). This CDR3 has 18 amino acids. CDR1 is SGHDN, CDR2 FVKESK, per germline. V dropped 0 bases and J dropped 11 bases, with 23 bases sitting between them. CDR3: CASSQEGHRSVGIPPLHF. DNA of the CDR3: TGTGCCAGCAGCCAAGAGGGACACCGGTCAGTCGGCATCCCACCCCTCCACTTT.

The genes are TRBV30 and TRBJ2-7; TRBD1 is a possible D gene (6 bases). Germline V CDR1 and CDR2: GTSNPN, SVGIG (reference sequence). With 7 bases removed from V and 2 bases from J, the gap between germline ends came to 9 bases. The length of the CDR3 is 11 residues. CDR3 in amino acids: CASDRPYEQYF. In DNA, the CDR3 is TGTGCCTCGGACAGACCCTACGAGCAGTACTTC.

The V gene is TRBV27, the J gene TRBJ2-1; a weak D match, TRBD1 (5 bases). V lost 2 bases to trimming and J lost 11 bases, with 10 bases between them. Germline CDR1 reads MNHEY; CDR2 reads SMNVEV (reference sequence). The CDR3 totals 12 residues. The CDR3 DNA reads as TGTGCCAGCAGTTTAAGGGGCGATAAGCAGTTCTTC. This gives the protein CASSLRGDKQFF.

V and J are TRBV9 and TRBJ2-3; 12 nucleotides line up with TRBD2. V was pared by 4 bases and J by 6 bases, with 12 bases of the junction left unmatched. CDR3 size: 17 residues. Germline values: CDR1 SGDLS, CDR2 YYNGEE. The CDR3 protein is CASSPGLGLAGGDTQYF. The CDR3 DNA is TGTGCCAGCAGCCCCGGCCTCGGCCTAGCGGGAGGGGATACGCAGTATTTT.

The sample holds one count of this clone. J is TRBJ2-1 and V is TRBV29-1; 9 nucleotides align to TRBD1. J gave up 1 base and V 5 bases, and 3 bases lay outside the gene matches. From germline, CDR1 is SQVTM and CDR2 ANQGSEA. The CDR3 sequence is 14 residues long. As DNA, the CDR3 is TGCAGCGTTTCGGACAGGGGATCCTACAATGAGCAGTTCTTC. It is translated as CSVSDRGSYNEQFF.

This clone has just a few counts. The rearrangement joins TRBV5-4 to TRBJ2-7, with TRBD2 matching 11 bases. Germline CDR1 is SGHNT and CDR2 is YYREEE (reference sequence). V shed 4 bases, J shed 6 bases, and the junction held 12 bases outside the gene matches. This CDR3 is 16 amino acids long. The CDR3 DNA is TGTGCCAGCAGCCCGGGACTAGCGGCCCCTCGGGCCGAGCAGTACTTC. Translating it yields CASSPGLAAPRAEQYF.

The V gene is TRBV28, the J gene TRBJ2-7; TRBD1 aligns across 12 bases. CDR3 length: 16 amino acids. V dropped 5 bases and J dropped 5; count of bases not matched to a gene: 10. CDR1 and CDR2 (germline): MDHEN, SYDVKM. The CDR3 here is CASSPPLGQGADEQYF. DNA of the CDR3: TGTGCCAGCAGTCCCCCTCTGGGACAGGGGGCTGACGAGCAGTACTTC.

V usage is TRBV9 and J usage is TRBJ1-5, with unresolved D. The V end was cut by 3 bases, the J end by 0 bases, with 13 bases between. In germline, CDR1 is SGDLS, CDR2 YYNGEE. This CDR3 spans 16 amino acids. Here the CDR3 reads CASSGPPEYSNQPQHF. The CDR3 nucleotides are TGTGCCAGCAGCGGGCCCCCAGAATATAGCAATCAGCCCCAGCATTTT.

V and J are TRBV7-9 and TRBJ2-1; the D is unclear. Germline values: CDR1 SEHNR, CDR2 FQNEAQ (reference sequence). This CDR3 is 15 amino acids long. With 2 bases removed from V and 5 bases from J, the gap between germline ends came to 13 bases. The CDR3 sequence: CASSLTGYKHNEQFF. The CDR3 coding sequence is TGTGCCAGCAGCTTAACCGGGTACAAGCACAATGAGCAGTTCTTC. The full variable domain, its missing parts supplied by reference TRBV7-9 and TRBJ2-1, is DTGVSQNPRHKITKRGQNVTFRCDPISEHNRLYWYRQTLGQGPEFLTYFQNEAQLEKSRLLSDRFSAERPKGSFSTLEIQRTEQGDSAMYLCASSLTGYKHNEQFFGPGTRLTVL.

The rearrangement uses TRBV4-1 and TRBJ2-3, with unresolved D. The germline gives CDR1 MGHRA, CDR2 YSYEKL. CDR3 length: 16 amino acids. Trimming cost V 2 bases and J 0 bases, with 12 bases left between them. Here the CDR3 DNA reads TGCGCCAGCAGCCAAATGGAGTTAGTTAGCACAGATACGCAGTATTTT. Translated, it gives CASSQMELVSTDTQYF.

This clone was seen just once. The V call is TRBV13, the J call TRBJ2-2; 8 bases match TRBD1. Germline trimming cut 0 bases from V and 5 bases from J; bases unmatched to any gene: 11. The CDR3 is 18 amino acids. Per germline, CDR1 PRHDT and CDR2 FYEKMQ (reference sequence). The CDR3 reads CASSLGLPGTGGTGELFF. In DNA, the CDR3 is TGTGCCAGCAGCTTAGGCCTACCTGGGACAGGCGGAACCGGGGAGCTGTTTTTT.

This clone occurred once. The chain combines TRBV20-1 with TRBJ1-5; TRBD1 aligns across 9 bases. V was clipped by 3 bases and J by 9 bases; unmatched bases: 12. CDR3 size: 15 residues. Looked up from germline, CDR1 is DFQATT and CDR2 is SNEGSKA (reference sequence). The CDR3 DNA follows: TGCAGTGCTAGTCCGTGGACAGGGGATGATAGGCCCCAGCATTTT. It yields the protein CSASPWTGDDRPQHF.

The V gene is TRBV11-3, the J gene TRBJ2-1, with 13 bases that match TRBD2. The CDR3 loop spans 16 amino acids. Germline V CDR1 and CDR2: SGHNT, YENEEA. V shed 3 bases and J 8 bases; nucleotides not matched to a gene: 7. CDR3 in DNA: TGTGCCAGCAGCTTGCGGACTAGCGGGAGTAAATATGAGCAGTTCTTC. It encodes CASSLRTSGSKYEQFF.

This chain links TRBV28 with TRBJ1-1, with 7 bases matching TRBD1. CDR1 and CDR2 (germline): MDHEN, SYDVKM. The CDR3 consists of 14 residues. The trim removed 6 bases at V and 4 bases at J, leaving 8 bases unmatched. CDR3 coding DNA: TGTGCCAGCAGAGGAGGGGGCTTCGTCACTGAAGCTTTCTTT. Its translation is CASRGGGFVTEAFF.

This chain joins TRBV5-4 and TRBJ2-1, with D perhaps TRBD1 (5 bases). The CDR3 consists of 15 residues. The ends were cut back, 6 bases at V and 4 bases at J, with 17 bases in the middle. Germline V lookup: CDR1 SGHNT, CDR2 YYREEE (reference sequence). For the CDR3, the DNA is TGTGCCAGCACCCCGGAGCAGGGAAGTTACAATGAGCAGTTCTTC. This encodes CASTPEQGSYNEQFF.

The sample holds one count of this clone. V gene TRBV5-4 combines with J gene TRBJ2-6; TRBD1 matches 8 bases. This CDR3 comprises 16 residues. Germline CDR1 is SGHNT and CDR2 is YYREEE (reference sequence). Germline trimming cut 4 bases from V and 0 bases from J; bases unmatched to any gene: 3. The CDR3 reads CASSLDRVSGANVLTF. CDR3 sequence (DNA): TGTGCCAGCAGCCTGGACAGGGTCTCTGGGGCCAACGTCCTGACTTTC.